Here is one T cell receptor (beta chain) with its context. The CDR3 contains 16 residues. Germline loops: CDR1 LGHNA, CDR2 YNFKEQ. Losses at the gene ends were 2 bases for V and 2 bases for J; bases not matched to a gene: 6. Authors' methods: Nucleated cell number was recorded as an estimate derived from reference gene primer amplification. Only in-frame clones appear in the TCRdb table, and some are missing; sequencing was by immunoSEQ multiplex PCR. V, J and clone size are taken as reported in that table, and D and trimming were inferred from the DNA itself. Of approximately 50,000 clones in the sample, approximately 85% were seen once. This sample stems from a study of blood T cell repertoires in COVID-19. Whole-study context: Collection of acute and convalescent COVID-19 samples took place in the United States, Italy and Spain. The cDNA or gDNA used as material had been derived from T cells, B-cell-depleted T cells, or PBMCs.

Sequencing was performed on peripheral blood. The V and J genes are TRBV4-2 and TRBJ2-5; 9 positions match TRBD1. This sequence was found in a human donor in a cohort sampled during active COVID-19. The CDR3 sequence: CASSQPDRGGQETQYF. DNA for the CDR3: TGTGCCAGCAGCCAACCCGACAGGGGGGGGCAAGAGACCCAGTACTTC.